Each of the 21 T cell receptor beta chains below was sequenced from the same sample in a study of blood T cell repertoires in COVID-19. Assay: immunoSEQ multiplex PCR; the TCRdb copy retains only in-frame clones and omits some. The sample lists over 250,000 clones, over 75% seen once, with less than 6% in the top ten. The sample taken for sequencing was PBMCs or T cells enriched from blood (not recorded which). All receptors derive from a woman in her thirties who had recovered from COVID-19.

This chain connects TRBV5-6 to TRBJ1-2, with D perhaps matching TRBD1 (6 bases). The CDR3 contains 13 residues. CDR1 is SGHDT and CDR2 is YYEEEE in the germline V gene. V shed 5 bases and J shed 8 bases, with 16 bases lying between them. In nucleotides, the CDR3 is TGTGCCAGCAGTCGAGGGGCAGGGGTCGGCTACACCTTC. Its protein product is CASSRGAGVGYTF.

V and J are TRBV19 and TRBJ1-5, with unresolved D. The V gene lost 6 bases and the J gene lost 2 bases, with 11 bases spanning the gap. The germline CDR1 and CDR2 sequences are LNHDA and SQIVND (reference sequence). The CDR3 extends over 14 amino acids. This CDR3 is CASSVRRGNQPQHF. CDR3 nucleotide sequence: TGTGCCAGTAGCGTTAGGAGGGGCAATCAGCCCCAGCATTTT.

The gene calls are TRBV5-5 and TRBJ2-7, with a tentative D call TRBD2 (5 bases). The CDR3 is made up of 13 amino acids. Germline CDR1 and CDR2: SGHKS and YYEKEE (reference sequence). The V and J ends lost 2 bases and 2 bases respectively, with 8 bases between them. The CDR3 sequence is CASSFSGTYEQYF. CDR3 coding DNA: TGTGCCAGCAGCTTCTCGGGGACCTACGAGCAGTACTTC.

The CDR3 coding sequence is TGTGCCAGCAGTCACAGGGACATTGGGGCCTATGGCTACACCTTC. Its protein is CASSHRDIGAYGYTF. V usage is TRBV2 and J usage is TRBJ1-2; tentatively, D is TRBD1 (6 bases). The CDR3 has 15 residues. Germline V gene data show CDR1 as SNHLY and CDR2 as FYNNEI. V lost 5 bases and J 4 bases, leaving 17 bases between the germline ends.

CDR3 coding DNA: TGTGCCAGCAGTGAGAAGTTAACTAGCGGGGGAACAGATACGCAGTATTTT. This encodes CASSEKLTSGGTDTQYF. The chain joins TRBV25-1 to TRBJ2-3; 11 positions agree with TRBD2. The trim removed 3 bases at V and 3 bases at J, leaving 8 bases unmatched. Per germline, CDR1 MGHDK and CDR2 SYGVNS. The CDR3 is 17 residues long.

A few counts support this clone. The CDR3, as DNA: TGTGCCAGCAGCCAAGCCGCCGGGGGAGGTGGGAGGAATGGCTACACCTTC. Its translation: CASSQAAGGGGRNGYTF. The chain is built from TRBV3-1 (or the pseudogene TRBV3-2) and TRBJ1-2; D perhaps matches TRBD1 (5 bases). Germline assignment: CDR1 LGHDT and CDR2 YNNKEL (reference sequence). The ends were cut back, 1 base at V and 6 bases at J, with 21 bases in the middle. This CDR3 comprises 17 residues.

The V call is TRBV6-6, the J call TRBJ1-2; 7 bases are a match to TRBD1. Trimming cost V 4 bases and J 7 bases; bases outside gene matches: 12. Germline V gene data show CDR1 as MNHNY and CDR2 as SVGAGI (reference sequence). CDR3 length: 15 amino acids. The CDR3 bases are TGTGCCAGCAGTTCCGCCCCTGACAGGGTTTCTGGCTACACCTTC. It encodes CASSSAPDRVSGYTF.

This clone was recorded only once. DNA for the CDR3: TGCGCCAGCAGCCTGGACCAAGGGGATTACGAGCAGTACTTC. Amino acid sequence: CASSLDQGDYEQYF. V gene TRBV4-1 combines with J gene TRBJ2-7; the D gene is possibly TRBD1 (5 bases). Germline CDR1 reads MGHRA; CDR2 reads YSYEKL. V was clipped by 4 bases and J by 4 bases, with 14 bases between them. This CDR3 is 14 amino acids long.

The CDR3 region is CASSQRGGGETQYF. The CDR3 DNA is TGTGCCAGCAGCCAGAGGGGGGGTGGTGAGACCCAGTACTTC. The V gene is TRBV3-1 (or the pseudogene TRBV3-2), the J gene TRBJ2-5, with D maybe TRBD2 (7 bases). The CDR3 length is 14 residues. Germline loops: CDR1 LGHDT, CDR2 YNNKEL (reference sequence). Trimming shortened V by 3 bases and J by 5 bases, and 13 bases separated the two germline ends.

This sequence joins TRBV2 and TRBJ2-2, with D tentatively TRBD1 (5 bases). V shed 7 bases and J shed 4 bases, with 10 bases lying between them. The CDR3 is made up of 13 amino acids. The germline CDR1 and CDR2 sequences are SNHLY and FYNNEI. Here the CDR3 reads CASTLQATGELFF. The CDR3 nucleotides read TGTGCCAGCACCCTACAGGCCACCGGGGAGCTGTTTTTT. The variable domain in full, completed from reference TRBV2 and TRBJ2-2, reads EPEVTQTPSHQVTQMGQEVILRCVPISNHLYFYWYRQILGQKVEFLVSFYNNEISEKSEIFDDQFSVERPDGSNFTLKIRSTKLEDSAMYFCASTLQATGELFFGEGSRLTVL.

The chain recombines TRBV6-5 with TRBJ1-4; perhaps TRBD1 as D (5 bases). V lost 1 base, J lost 6 bases, and 9 bases lay in between. CDR1 is MNHEY, CDR2 SVGAGI, per germline. This CDR3 contains 14 residues. The CDR3 protein is CASSYWQGDEKLFF. CDR3 bases: TGTGCCAGCAGTTACTGGCAGGGCGATGAAAAACTGTTTTTT.

The V call is TRBV19, the J call TRBJ1-6; 7 bases agree with TRBD1. The CDR3 sequence is 17 residues long. The junction had 12 bases not matched to a gene; V was cut back by 3 bases and J by 7 bases. Looked up from germline, CDR1 is LNHDA and CDR2 is SQIVND (reference sequence). The CDR3 nucleotides read TGTGCCAGTAGTATTCGTCCAGGGGGAGTTCCGAATTCACCCCTCCACTTT. It specifies CASSIRPGGVPNSPLHF.

As DNA, the CDR3 is TGCGCCAGCACTCTTAGCGGCTACGAGCAGTACTTC. This encodes CASTLSGYEQYF. The chain joins TRBV5-1 to TRBJ2-7; a weak D match, TRBD2 (6 bases). Trimming took off 6 bases at V and 3 bases at J, with 10 bases between the two ends. This CDR3 contains 12 residues. Germline V lookup: CDR1 SGHRS, CDR2 YFSETQ.

The V gene is TRBV19, the J gene TRBJ1-5; tentative D call: TRBD1 (5 bases). The CDR3 spans 15 residues. Trimming cost V 6 bases and J 11 bases, with 23 bases left between them. Per germline, CDR1 LNHDA and CDR2 SQIVND (reference sequence). Here the CDR3 DNA reads TGTGCCAGTAGCCCCTCCGGGGGGTTAGGGAAGTCCCAGCATTTT. It specifies CASSPSGGLGKSQHF. Full variable domain (rest looked up from reference TRBV19 and TRBJ1-5): DGGITQSPKYLFRKEGQNVTLSCEQNLNHDAMYWYRQDPGQGLRLIYYSQIVNDFQKGDIAEGYSVSREKKESFPLTVTSAQKNPTAFYLCASSPSGGLGKSQHFGDGTRLSIL.

The chain is built from TRBV9 and TRBJ1-2, with D possibly TRBD1 on 6 matching bases. This CDR3 region has 19 residues. With 0 bases removed from V and 3 bases from J, the gap between germline ends came to 24 bases. In germline, CDR1 is SGDLS, CDR2 YYNGEE. The CDR3 region is CASSVDEGVAGFRDYGYTF. CDR3 bases: TGTGCCAGCAGCGTAGACGAGGGGGTCGCAGGGTTTAGAGACTATGGCTACACCTTC.

The chain is built from TRBV25-1 and TRBJ1-1, with 7 bases that match TRBD1. This CDR3 is 14 amino acids long. J lost 0 bases, V lost 4 bases, and 2 bases had no gene match. Germline CDR1 is MGHDK and CDR2 is SYGVNS. The chain's CDR3 is CASSGRGMNTEAFF. Here the CDR3 DNA reads TGTGCCAGCAGTGGCAGGGGGATGAACACTGAAGCTTTCTTT.

A single count supports this clone. J is TRBJ2-7 and V is TRBV3-1 (or the pseudogene TRBV3-2); no firm D call. The CDR3 contains 13 residues. Looked up from germline, CDR1 is LGHDT and CDR2 is YNNKEL (reference sequence). Trimming shortened V by 1 base and J by 3 bases, and 7 bases separated the two germline ends. The chain's CDR3 is CASSQGLNYEQYF. CDR3 nucleotide sequence: TGTGCCAGCAGCCAAGGACTTAACTACGAGCAGTACTTC.

This clone was recorded once. This rearrangement joins TRBV5-8 to TRBJ2-1; tentative D call: TRBD2 (6 bases). This CDR3 comprises 15 residues. Germline V gives CDR1 SGHTS, CDR2 YDEGEE. Trimming cost V 2 bases and J 4 bases, with 13 bases left between them. The CDR3 spells CASSFGTSVYNEQFF. CDR3 bases: TGTGCCAGCAGCTTCGGGACTTCCGTTTACAATGAGCAGTTCTTC.

CDR3 region: CASSIPQVTNTEAFF. CDR3 coding DNA: TGTGCCAGTAGTATACCTCAGGTGACGAACACTGAAGCTTTCTTT. This chain uses TRBV19 with TRBJ1-1; D is unclear. The CDR3 loop spans 15 amino acids. In germline, CDR1 is LNHDA, CDR2 SQIVND (reference sequence). Deletions cut 2 bases from V and 1 base from J, with 11 bases between.

The V call is TRBV18, the J call TRBJ2-1; 8 nucleotides align to TRBD2. The CDR3 loop spans 15 amino acids. Germline V CDR1 and CDR2: KGHSH, LQKENI. Trimming removed 5 bases from V and 6 bases from J; junction bases left unmatched: 9. DNA for the CDR3: TGTGCCAGCTCATACGGGGGGGCCCTTATCAATGAGCAGTTCTTC. This encodes CASSYGGALINEQFF. Using reference TRBV18 and TRBJ2-1 for the parts outside the CDR3, the full variable domain is NAGVMQNPRHLVRRRGQEARLRCSPMKGHSHVYWYRQLPEEGLKFMVYLQKENIIDESGMPKERFSAEFPKEGPSILRIQQVVRGDSAAYFCASSYGGALINEQFFGPGTRLTVL.

This clone showed up just once. The V gene is TRBV19, the J gene TRBJ1-2; D is perhaps TRBD1 (6 bases). Trimming removed 7 bases from V and 7 bases from J, with 19 bases in between. Looked up from germline, CDR1 is LNHDA and CDR2 is SQIVND (reference sequence). This CDR3 region has 14 residues. For the CDR3, the DNA is TGTGCCAGTACTACGGAGACAGGCGCCCGTGGCTACACCTTC. Residues: CASTTETGARGYTF.